What follows is one TCR beta chain and its context. Its antigen is not identified. Clones were read by immunoSEQ multiplex PCR, and TCRdb kept only the in-frame ones, dropping some. Of some 140,000 clones listed, 75% to 90% are singletons. The entry originates in a study of cytomegalovirus exposure and HLA in healthy donors. Trimming at V came to 1 base and at J to 3 bases, leaving 4 bases not matched to a gene. Germline CDR1 reads MGHRA; CDR2 reads YSYEKL. The CDR3 extends over 16 amino acids. Findings and caveats of the study: Researchers reported that a few CMV-associated chains were confirmed in vitro as CMV antigen-specific. It was found in a later analysis that first-cohort TCR clusters tended to co-occur in the 100 to 150 validation repertoires. Cytomegalovirus status was reportedly diagnosed by the classifier with high specificity and sensitivity.

These donors were members of the approximately 110-subject validation cohort, a group separate from the approximately 700-subject first cohort. What was sequenced was PBMCs. The origin of this receptor is a woman aged 25 to 39 in good health and CMV-seropositive. J is TRBJ1-2 and V is TRBV4-1, with 11 bases identical to TRBD1. The CDR3 DNA follows: TGCGCCAGCAGCCAAGGGACAGGGGGCTATGACTATGGCTACACCTTC. Its translation: CASSQGTGGYDYGYTF.